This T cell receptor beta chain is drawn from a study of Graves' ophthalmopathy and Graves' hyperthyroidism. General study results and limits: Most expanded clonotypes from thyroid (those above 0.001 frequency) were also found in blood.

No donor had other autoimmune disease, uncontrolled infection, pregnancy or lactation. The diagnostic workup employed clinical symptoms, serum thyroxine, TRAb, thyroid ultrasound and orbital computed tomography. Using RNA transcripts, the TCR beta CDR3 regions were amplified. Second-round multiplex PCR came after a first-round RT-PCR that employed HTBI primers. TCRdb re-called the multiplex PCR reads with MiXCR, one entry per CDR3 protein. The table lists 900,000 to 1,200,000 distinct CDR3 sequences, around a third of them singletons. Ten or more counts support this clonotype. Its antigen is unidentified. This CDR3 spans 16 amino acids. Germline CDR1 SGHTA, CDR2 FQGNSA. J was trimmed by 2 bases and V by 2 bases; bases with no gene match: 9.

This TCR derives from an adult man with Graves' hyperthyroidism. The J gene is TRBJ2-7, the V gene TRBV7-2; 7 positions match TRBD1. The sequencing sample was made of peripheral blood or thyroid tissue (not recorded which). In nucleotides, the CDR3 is TGTGCCAGCAGCTTATATTTGACAGGGCGGCCCTACGAGCAGTACTTC. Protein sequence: CASSLYLTGRPYEQYF.